This TCR beta chain is drawn from a study of T cells after yellow fever vaccination. This clonotype was counted many times. Its target is unknown. Trimming took 3 bases from V and 0 from J, leaving 18 bases between them. This CDR3 has 18 residues. TCRdb fed the 5' RACE reads into MiXCR, producing one record per CDR3 protein. In the table there are 350,000 to 450,000 distinct CDR3 sequences, approximately 6% of which are singletons. Study outcomes and limitations: The study re-detected most primary-vaccination clones after the booster (roughly 96% CD4, just over 85% CD8).

V usage is TRBV12-3 or TRBV12-4 and J usage is TRBJ2-1, with a weak D call TRBD2 (6 bases). Sequencing used PBMCs, obtained 5 days after the yellow fever booster vaccination. This TCR derives from a man aged 30-40 years who received the YFV17D yellow fever vaccine. CDR3 amino acids: CASSFLGHGRSSYNEQFF. For the CDR3, the DNA is TGTGCCAGCAGTTTTCTTGGTCACGGGAGAAGCTCCTACAATGAGCAGTTCTTC.